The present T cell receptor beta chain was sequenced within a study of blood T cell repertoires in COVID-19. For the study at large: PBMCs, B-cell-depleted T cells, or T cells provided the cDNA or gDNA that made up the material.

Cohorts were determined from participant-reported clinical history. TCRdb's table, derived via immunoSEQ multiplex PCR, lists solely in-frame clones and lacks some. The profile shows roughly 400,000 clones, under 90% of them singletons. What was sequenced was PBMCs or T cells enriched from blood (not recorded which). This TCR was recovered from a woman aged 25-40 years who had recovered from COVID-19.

The CDR3 loop is CASSLIKGRDSPLHF. The CDR3 DNA reads TGTGCCAGCAGCTTGATCAAGGGGCGAGATTCACCCCTCCACTTT. The V call is TRBV5-8, the J call TRBJ1-6, with a tentative D call TRBD1 (5 bases). Per the germline V gene, CDR1 is SGHTS and CDR2 is YDEGEE. The CDR3 has 15 amino acids. V was clipped by 1 base and J by 8 bases, with 13 bases between them.